This paragraph reports one T cell receptor beta chain. The antigen remains undetermined. Germline loops: CDR1 SGHTA, CDR2 FQGNSA. This CDR3 has 14 residues. V was cut by 2 bases and J by 6 bases, with 10 bases left in between. The sample originates from a study of T cell repertoires in cytomegalovirus infection. The overall study: Indications of both CMV infection and matching HLA type were provided by public TCR beta signatures. Study-wide points: Cumulative public TCR beta family frequency identified carriers of CMV plus the relevant HLA.

TCRdb ran MiXCR on the reads and lists one entry per CDR3 protein. This sample yields about 830,000 distinct CDR3 sequences, of which 32% are seen a single time; around an eighth belongs to the top ten. The TCR originated in a human donor in good health (CMV status not recorded). Some clones in this sample may be carry-over from other donors' samples. Sequencing used cultured CD8+ T cells from PBMCs, obtained from culture after CMV antigen stimulation. V is TRBV7-2 and J is TRBJ2-2, with D possibly TRBD2 on 5 matching bases. For the CDR3, the DNA is TGTGCCAGCAGCTTAAGAGGGTCGTCCGGGGAGCTGTTTTTT. Translation gives CASSLRGSSGELFF.